Presented here are 23 T cell receptor beta chains from one specimen sequenced in a study of blood T cell repertoires in COVID-19 (TCRdb year 2020). The library was prepared using the immunoSEQ multiplex PCR assay. Held by TCRdb, this immuneACCESS table contains in-frame sequences only and omits some clones. Under half of the omission traces to an unresolved V gene where checked; the cause of the rest is unknown. The sample records about 240,000 clones, approximately 91% of which are singletons. 0.65% to 0.9% of the sample lies in the top ten. Specimen: peripheral blood. Receptors originate from a woman in her twenties or thirties with acute or convalescent COVID-19.

The genes are TRBV7-8 and TRBJ2-1; TRBD1 might be the D (6 bases). Germline CDR1 reads SGHVS; CDR2 reads FQNEAQ. This CDR3 is built from 19 residues. The V and J ends lost 2 bases and 0 bases respectively, with 20 bases between them. The CDR3 nucleotides read TGTGCCAGCAGCTTAACGACAGGCTACTCCTTTTCCTCCTACAATGAGCAGTTCTTC. It is translated as CASSLTTGYSFSSYNEQFF. The complete variable domain, with remaining parts taken from reference TRBV7-8 and TRBJ2-1, reads GAGVSQSPRYKVAKRGQDVALRCDPISGHVSLFWYQQALGQGPEFLTYFQNEAQLDKSGLPSDRFFAERPEGSVSTLKIQRTQQEDSAVYLCASSLTTGYSFSSYNEQFFGPGTRLTVL.

CDR3 nucleotides: TGTGCCTGGGTGAAGCGGGAGGCCTACAATGAGCAGTTCTTC. Amino acids: CAWVKREAYNEQFF. The V and J genes are TRBV30 and TRBJ2-1; TRBD2 matches at 9 bases. After removal of 5 bases from V and 2 bases from J, the junction contained 4 bases not matched to a gene. Germline V gene sequence: CDR1 GTSNPN, CDR2 SVGIG (reference sequence). There are 14 residues in the CDR3.

The rearrangement joins TRBV19 to TRBJ1-5; D unresolved. Germline V lookup: CDR1 LNHDA, CDR2 SQIVND (reference sequence). CDR3 length: 12 amino acids. V was trimmed by 4 bases and J by 5 bases, leaving 6 bases between them. CDR3 bases: TGTGCCAGTAGTACCAACTATCAGCCCCAGCATTTT. It encodes CASSTNYQPQHF. Looking up the rest from reference TRBV19 and TRBJ1-5 gives the full variable domain: DGGITQSPKYLFRKEGQNVTLSCEQNLNHDAMYWYRQDPGQGLRLIYYSQIVNDFQKGDIAEGYSVSREKKESFPLTVTSAQKNPTAFYLCASSTNYQPQHFGDGTRLSIL.

The chain uses TRBV29-1 and TRBJ2-7; a weak D match, TRBD1 (5 bases). The CDR3 is made up of 13 amino acids. Deletions cut 4 bases from V and 2 bases from J, with 12 bases between. CDR1 and CDR2 (germline): SQVTM, ANQGSEA. The CDR3 reads CSVGQLATYEQYF. The CDR3 DNA follows: TGCAGCGTTGGACAGTTAGCCACCTACGAGCAGTACTTC.

This clone was picked up one time. The rearrangement joins TRBV12-5 to TRBJ2-7; 13 bases line up with TRBD2. CDR3 length: 16 residues. The germline CDR1 and CDR2 sequences are LGHNT and FRNRAP. V dropped 4 bases and J dropped 0; count of bases not matched to a gene: 3. The CDR3 nucleotides are TGTGCTAGTGGTTGGACTAGCGGGAGAGTCTCCTACGAGCAGTACTTC. Translating gives CASGWTSGRVSYEQYF.

V and J are TRBV7-3 and TRBJ2-7; D not certain. CDR3 size: 18 residues. The germline V gene has CDR1 SGHTA and CDR2 FQGTGA. V lost 2 bases and J 0 bases, leaving 20 bases between the germline ends. The CDR3 protein is CASSLHPPRRKLSYEQYF. The DNA for the CDR3 is TGTGCCAGCAGCTTACACCCTCCGAGGCGGAAACTCTCCTACGAGCAGTACTTC. The full variable domain, completed using reference TRBV7-3 and TRBJ2-7, is GAGVSQTPSNKVTEKGKYVELRCDPISGHTALYWYRQSLGQGPEFLIYFQGTGAADDSGLPNDRFFAVRPEGSVSTLKIQRTERGDSAVYLCASSLHPPRRKLSYEQYFGPGTRLTVT.

This clone was found once. This chain connects TRBV5-6 to TRBJ1-1; D gene uncertain. The germline V gene has CDR1 SGHDT and CDR2 YYEEEE. V lost 0 bases to trimming and J lost 4 bases, with 10 bases between them. CDR3 length: 14 residues. CDR3 in amino acids: CASSLATVVTEAFF. CDR3 nucleotide sequence: TGTGCCAGCAGCTTGGCAACGGTTGTCACTGAAGCTTTCTTT.

The V call is TRBV13, the J call TRBJ1-2; 7 nucleotides align to TRBD1. V dropped 5 bases and J dropped 5; count of bases not matched to a gene: 11. From germline, CDR1 is PRHDT and CDR2 FYEKMQ (reference sequence). This CDR3 has 15 residues. CDR3 amino acids: CASSTRTGLAYGYTF. CDR3 DNA: TGTGCCAGCAGCACGCGGACAGGTCTGGCGTATGGCTACACCTTC.

V and J are TRBV12-3 or TRBV12-4 and TRBJ1-2; D is unclear. Trimming removed 6 bases from V and 2 bases from J, with 10 bases in between. The CDR3 runs 13 residues. The CDR3 is CASSRSVNYGYTF. CDR3 DNA: TGTGCCAGCAGCCGGTCTGTAAACTATGGCTACACCTTC.

The chain uses TRBV24-1 and TRBJ2-2; the match to TRBD2 covers 9 bases. The CDR3 length is 16 residues. In germline, CDR1 is KGHDR, CDR2 SFDVKD. Losses at the gene ends were 3 bases for V and 2 bases for J; bases not matched to a gene: 3. Written as DNA, the CDR3 is TGTGCCACCAGTGATGTGACTAGCGGCAACACCGGGGAGCTGTTTTTT. Its protein product is CATSDVTSGNTGELFF.

The rearrangement links TRBV11-2 to TRBJ2-7, with TRBD2 matching 9 bases. V was clipped by 5 bases and J by 0 bases; unmatched bases: 5. The length of the CDR3 is 15 residues. CDR1 SGHAT and CDR2 FQNNGV come from the germline V gene. CDR3 region: CASSPTSGHSYEQYF. CDR3 nucleotide sequence: TGTGCCAGCAGCCCAACTAGCGGGCACTCCTACGAGCAGTACTTC.

V is TRBV2 and J is TRBJ2-7; 12 positions agree with TRBD2. V shed 4 bases, J shed 0 bases, and the junction held 7 bases outside the gene matches. CDR1 SNHLY and CDR2 FYNNEI come from the germline V gene. The CDR3 is 17 residues long. In DNA form, the CDR3 reads TGTGCCAGCAGTGGATGGCTAGCGGGAGGGAGCTCCTACGAGCAGTACTTC. Its protein product is CASSGWLAGGSSYEQYF.

The V gene is TRBV30, the J gene TRBJ1-4, with 9 nucleotides matching TRBD1. Germline V gene data show CDR1 as GTSNPN and CDR2 as SVGIG (reference sequence). The junction had 6 bases not matched to a gene; V was cut back by 4 bases and J by 6 bases. The CDR3 is 14 residues long. The CDR3 protein is CAWKGTGWYEKLFF. In DNA, the CDR3 is TGTGCCTGGAAAGGGACAGGGTGGTATGAAAAACTGTTTTTT.

The CDR3 protein is CASSLFKGGTDTQYF. The DNA of the CDR3 is TGTGCCAGCAGTTTATTTAAGGGGGGGACAGATACGCAGTATTTT. V is TRBV27 and J is TRBJ2-3; D possibly corresponds to TRBD2 (7 bases). V was cut by 1 base and J by 3 bases, with 11 bases left in between. CDR1 MNHEY and CDR2 SMNVEV come from the germline V gene (reference sequence). This CDR3 contains 15 residues.

The rearrangement uses TRBV30 and TRBJ1-5; 10 bases agree with TRBD1. CDR1 is GTSNPN and CDR2 is SVGIG in the germline V gene (reference sequence). V gave up 2 bases and J gave up 5 bases; unmatched junction bases: 3. The CDR3 has 14 residues. CDR3 amino acids: CAWSHGTGDQPQHF. CDR3 bases: TGTGCCTGGAGTCATGGGACAGGGGATCAGCCCCAGCATTTT. The full variable domain, rest sourced from reference TRBV30 and TRBJ1-5, is SQTIHQWPATLVQPVGSPLSLECTVEGTSNPNLYWYRQAAGRGLQLLFYSVGIGQISSEVPQNLSASRPQDRQFILSSKKLLLSDSGFYLCAWSHGTGDQPQHFGDGTRLSIL.

The CDR3 is CASGLEVGTGLDTDTQYF. CDR3 sequence (DNA): TGTGCTAGTGGTTTGGAGGTGGGAACGGGATTGGACACAGATACGCAGTATTTT. This sequence joins TRBV12-5 and TRBJ2-3, with D perhaps TRBD2 (5 bases). The CDR3 runs to 18 residues. Germline V gene sequence: CDR1 LGHNT, CDR2 FRNRAP. The V gene lost 1 base and the J gene lost 2 bases, with 19 bases spanning the gap.

This chain joins TRBV7-9 and TRBJ2-1, with 9 nucleotides matching TRBD1. V trimming: 2 bases; J trimming: 14 bases; junction bases outside the gene matches: 10. From germline, CDR1 is SEHNR and CDR2 FQNEAQ (reference sequence). This CDR3 has 14 residues. CDR3 nucleotide sequence: TGTGCCAGCAGCTTATCGCCCCAAGGACAGGGGAAGTTCTTC. Translating gives CASSLSPQGQGKFF.

The chain couples TRBV5-1 to TRBJ2-2; 7 bases map to TRBD2. Trimming cost V 0 bases and J 1 base; bases outside gene matches: 3. Germline assignment: CDR1 SGHRS and CDR2 YFSETQ. CDR3 size: 16 residues. The CDR3 reads CASSLVASGNTGELFF. CDR3 nucleotides: TGCGCCAGCAGCTTGGTGGCTAGCGGGAACACCGGGGAGCTGTTTTTT.

This clone has only one observation. The chain carries TRBV6-5 and TRBJ1-1, with a weak D call TRBD1 (6 bases). The CDR3 runs 13 residues. CDR1 MNHEY and CDR2 SVGAGI come from the germline V gene. V lost 6 bases, J lost 11 bases, and 19 bases lay in between. CDR3: CASRDRQNSRAFF. As DNA, the CDR3 is TGTGCCAGCAGGGACAGACAGAATTCGCGCGCTTTCTTT.

The V gene is TRBV5-6, the J gene TRBJ2-7; possibly TRBD2 for D (5 bases). Germline V gene sequence: CDR1 SGHDT, CDR2 YYEEEE. V was trimmed by 4 bases and J by 6 bases, leaving 11 bases between them. This CDR3 spans 12 amino acids. CDR3 protein: CASSRGQREQYF. The CDR3 DNA is TGTGCCAGCAGCCGAGGGCAGCGCGAGCAGTACTTC.

The chain combines TRBV27 with TRBJ2-2; 8 bases map to TRBD1. The CDR3 is 16 residues long. Trimming cost V 4 bases and J 4 bases; bases outside gene matches: 8. The germline V gene encodes CDR1 MNHEY and CDR2 SMNVEV (reference sequence). The CDR3 region has the DNA TGTGCCAGCAGTTCACCCTCAGGGGGCCGCACCGGGGAGCTGTTTTTT. It specifies CASSSPSGGRTGELFF.

This chain connects TRBV7-9 to TRBJ1-1; perhaps TRBD1 as D (6 bases). Trimming left V 10 bases short and J 1 base short, with 13 bases between. This CDR3 region has 13 residues. Germline-derived CDR1 and CDR2 are SEHNR and FQNEAQ (reference sequence). Here the CDR3 reads CATEHRENTEAFF. CDR3 bases: TGTGCCACCGAGCACAGGGAGAACACTGAAGCTTTCTTT.

The gene calls are TRBV15 and TRBJ2-5; 7 bases are shared with TRBD1. The CDR3 contains 16 residues. V lost 5 bases and J lost 1; bases outside the gene matches: 10. Per germline, CDR1 LNHNV and CDR2 YYDKDF (reference sequence). CDR3 loop: CATSALTGSPQETQYF. CDR3 in DNA: TGTGCCACCAGCGCCTTGACAGGGTCGCCCCAAGAGACCCAGTACTTC.